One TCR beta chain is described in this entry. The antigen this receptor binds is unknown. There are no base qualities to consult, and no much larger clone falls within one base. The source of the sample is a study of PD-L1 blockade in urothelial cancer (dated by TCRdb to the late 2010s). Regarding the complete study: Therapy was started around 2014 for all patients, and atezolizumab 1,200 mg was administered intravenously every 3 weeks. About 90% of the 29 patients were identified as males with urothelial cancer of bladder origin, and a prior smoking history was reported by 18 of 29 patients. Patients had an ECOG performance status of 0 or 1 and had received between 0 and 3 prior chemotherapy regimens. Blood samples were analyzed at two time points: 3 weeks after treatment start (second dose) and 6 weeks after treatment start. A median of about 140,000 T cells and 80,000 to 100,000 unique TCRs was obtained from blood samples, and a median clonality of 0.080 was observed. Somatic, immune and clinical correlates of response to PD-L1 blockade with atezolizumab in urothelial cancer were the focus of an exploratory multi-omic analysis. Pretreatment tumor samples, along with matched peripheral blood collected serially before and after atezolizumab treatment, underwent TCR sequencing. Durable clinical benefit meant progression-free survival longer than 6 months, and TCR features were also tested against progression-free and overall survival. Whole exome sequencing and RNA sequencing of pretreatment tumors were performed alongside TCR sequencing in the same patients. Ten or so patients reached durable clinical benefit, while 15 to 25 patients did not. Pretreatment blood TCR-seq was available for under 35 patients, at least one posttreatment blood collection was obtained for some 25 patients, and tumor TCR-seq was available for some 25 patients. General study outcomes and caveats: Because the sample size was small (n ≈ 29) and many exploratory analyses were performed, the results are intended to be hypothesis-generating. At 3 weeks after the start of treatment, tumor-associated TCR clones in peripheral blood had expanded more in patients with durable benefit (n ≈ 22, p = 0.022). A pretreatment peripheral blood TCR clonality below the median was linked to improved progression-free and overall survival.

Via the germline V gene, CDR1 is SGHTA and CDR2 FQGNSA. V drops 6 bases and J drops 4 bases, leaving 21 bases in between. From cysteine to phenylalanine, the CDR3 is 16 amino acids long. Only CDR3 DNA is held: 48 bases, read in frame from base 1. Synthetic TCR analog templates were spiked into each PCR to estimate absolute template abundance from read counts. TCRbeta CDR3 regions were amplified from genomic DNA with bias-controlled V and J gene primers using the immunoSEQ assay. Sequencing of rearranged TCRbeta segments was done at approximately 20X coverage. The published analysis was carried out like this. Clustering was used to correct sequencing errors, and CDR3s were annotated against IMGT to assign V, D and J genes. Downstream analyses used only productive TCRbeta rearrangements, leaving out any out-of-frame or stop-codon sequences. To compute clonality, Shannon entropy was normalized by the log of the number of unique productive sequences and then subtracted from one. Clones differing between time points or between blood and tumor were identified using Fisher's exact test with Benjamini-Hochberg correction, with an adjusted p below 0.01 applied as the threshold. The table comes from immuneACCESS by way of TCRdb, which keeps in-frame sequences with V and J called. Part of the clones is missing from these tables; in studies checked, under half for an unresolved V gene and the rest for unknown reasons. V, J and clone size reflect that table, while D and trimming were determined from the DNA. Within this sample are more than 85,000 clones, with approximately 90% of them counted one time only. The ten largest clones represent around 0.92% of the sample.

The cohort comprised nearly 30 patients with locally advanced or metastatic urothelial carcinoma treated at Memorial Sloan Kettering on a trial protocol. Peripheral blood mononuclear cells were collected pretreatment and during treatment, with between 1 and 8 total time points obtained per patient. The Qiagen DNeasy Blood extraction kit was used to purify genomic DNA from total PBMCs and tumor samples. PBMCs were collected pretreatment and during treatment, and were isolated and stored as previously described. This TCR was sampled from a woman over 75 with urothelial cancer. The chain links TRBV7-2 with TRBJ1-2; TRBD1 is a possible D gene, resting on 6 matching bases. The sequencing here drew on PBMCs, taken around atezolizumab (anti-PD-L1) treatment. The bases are TGTGCCAGCAGGCAGAGAACAGGGACGGGAAGCTATGGCTACACCTTC. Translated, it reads CASRQRTGTGSYGYTF.